The 9 T cell receptor beta chains below were found in one sample sequenced in a study of T cell repertoires in cytomegalovirus infection. A single record per CDR3 protein comes from TCRdb applying MiXCR to the reads. The sample carries 55,000 to 85,000 distinct CDR3 sequences, under 5% recorded once. The specimen was PBMCs. Every receptor here comes from a human donor in good health (CMV status not recorded). Some clones in this sample may be carry-over from other donors' samples.

This clonotype has more than one count but fewer than ten. This chain links TRBV30 with TRBJ2-3; no definite D call. There are 14 residues in the CDR3. The V and J ends lost 2 bases and 4 bases respectively, with 13 bases between them. Germline CDR1 reads GTSNPN; CDR2 reads SVGIG (reference sequence). The DNA for the CDR3 is TGTGCCTGGAGTTCGAGTTTTGTACCAGATACGCAGTATTTT. It encodes CAWSSSFVPDTQYF.

Regarding this clonotype: Here the CDR3 omits its conserved ending phenylalanine or tryptophan, so a read error is the likely source. The CDR3 DNA is TGTGCCAGCAGCTTAGGGTGGGGGGTAGCGGCAGATACGCAGTATAAT. The encoded protein is CASSLGWGVAADTQYN. The genes are TRBV7-2 and TRBJ2-3; a possible D gene is TRBD2 (6 bases). The CDR3 spans 16 residues. Germline-derived CDR1 and CDR2 are SGHTA and FQGNSA. V lost 1 base and J 4 bases, leaving 15 bases between the germline ends.

Ten or more counts support this clonotype. The chain joins TRBV11-3 to TRBJ2-3, with unresolved D. Germline V gene sequence: CDR1 SGHNT, CDR2 YENEEA. Trimming cost V 2 bases and J 6 bases, with 3 bases left between them. The CDR3 runs to 11 residues. CDR3 coding DNA: TGTGCCAGCAGCTTAAAGGATACGCAGTATTTT. Its translation is CASSLKDTQYF.

There are many counts of this clonotype. The rearrangement joins TRBV11-3 to TRBJ2-2, with 8 bases matching TRBD1. V dropped 4 bases and J dropped 0; count of bases not matched to a gene: 1. CDR1 SGHNT and CDR2 YENEEA come from the germline V gene. The CDR3 loop spans 15 amino acids. CDR3 amino acids: CASSWTGSNTGELFF. The CDR3 DNA reads TGTGCCAGCAGCTGGACAGGGTCGAACACCGGGGAGCTGTTTTTT.

Many counts were recorded for this clonotype. Here the CDR3 DNA reads TGTGCCAGCAGCGCGCGACAGGGGAAGCAGCCCCAGCATTTT. Its protein product is CASSARQGKQPQHF. The chain couples TRBV7-8 to TRBJ1-5, with 8 bases identical to TRBD1. The CDR3 covers 14 residues. Trimming at V came to 5 bases and at J to 7 bases, leaving 7 bases not matched to a gene. Germline CDR1 reads SGHVS; CDR2 reads FQNEAQ. The whole variable domain, filled in from reference TRBV7-8 and TRBJ1-5, reads GAGVSQSPRYKVAKRGQDVALRCDPISGHVSLFWYQQALGQGPEFLTYFQNEAQLDKSGLPSDRFFAERPEGSVSTLKIQRTQQEDSAVYLCASSARQGKQPQHFGDGTRLSIL.

This clonotype came up many times. The chain links TRBV7-4 to TRBJ2-7; 7 bases agree with TRBD2. Trimming cost V 5 bases and J 0 bases; bases outside gene matches: 7. The CDR3 has 15 residues. Germline CDR1 and CDR2: SGHVT and SQSDAQ. In DNA, the CDR3 is TGTGCCAGCAGCAGGCGGGAGTTCAGCTCCTACGAGCAGTACTTC. Translation: CASSRREFSSYEQYF.

This clonotype was detected many times. The genes are TRBV11-2 and TRBJ2-1; TRBD1 matches 7 bases. The CDR3 has 14 residues. With V trimmed by 2 bases and J by 2 bases, 0 bases remained unmatched. From germline, CDR1 is SGHAT and CDR2 FQNNGV. Here the CDR3 DNA reads TGTGCCAGCAGCTTACAGGGGGCCTACAATGAGCAGTTCTTC. Translation: CASSLQGAYNEQFF.

This clonotype was detected ten times or more. The chain joins TRBV7-2 to TRBJ1-1; unclear D gene. CDR1 and CDR2 (germline): SGHTA, FQGNSA. Trimming left V 4 bases short and J 1 base short, with 19 bases between. The CDR3 totals 17 residues. CDR3 sequence: CASSSPRHWTANTEAFF. In DNA form, the CDR3 reads TGTGCCAGCAGCTCCCCCCGGCACTGGACGGCGAACACTGAAGCTTTCTTT.

Regarding this clonotype: This CDR3 fails to terminate in the conserved phenylalanine or tryptophan, so it likely reflects a read error. No DNA is shown, since the ends of the CDR3 on it are uncertain; the CDR3 is the one TCRdb lists. The V call is TRBV7-3, the J call TRBJ2-1; no check of the table's D call, TRBD1, against the DNA was made. The CDR3 has 14 amino acids, counting both end residues. Germline lookup yields CDR1 SGHTA and CDR2 FQGTGA. CDR3 amino acids: CASSLYGGYNEQFG.